This TCR beta chain was sequenced during a study of human T cells and chemical hapten exposure. One entry per CDR3 protein, called by TCRdb with MiXCR from the 5' RACE reads. The table has 130,000 or so distinct CDR3 sequences, around 4.1% seen once. Trimming cost V 6 bases and J 1 base; bases outside gene matches: 2. The CDR3 runs to 15 residues. Total RNA extraction was carried out from unfractionated whole blood. This clonotype was counted at least ten times. This TCR came from a female donor in good health. This chain links TRBV12-3 or TRBV12-4 with TRBJ2-6, with 8 bases identical to TRBD1. The DNA of the CDR3 is TGTGCCAGCAGGCAGGGGGCGTCTGGGGCCAACGTCCTGACTTTC. Its translation: CASRQGASGANVLTF.